This T cell receptor (beta chain) was sequenced for a study of blood T cell repertoires in COVID-19. Study-level information: COVID-19 samples from acute and convalescent phases originated in the United States, Italy and Spain.

Germline loops: CDR1 SGHRS, CDR2 YFSETQ. CDR3 length: 14 amino acids. Losses at the gene ends were 2 bases for V and 0 bases for J; bases not matched to a gene: 0. As originally analysed: Amplification of reference gene primers provided the estimated nucleated cell counts. Data came from immunoSEQ multiplex PCR; TCRdb stores just in-frame clones and leaves some out. V and J calls and clone size come straight from that table; D and trimming were deduced from the DNA. Among about 320,000 clones, 90% were seen once, and the ten largest hold approximately 4.1%. The source of this sequence is a woman aged 25-40 years who had been exposed to COVID-19. Sequenced material: PBMCs or T cells enriched from blood (not recorded which). The chain employs TRBV5-1 and TRBJ2-5; 8 nucleotides line up with TRBD1. The CDR3 DNA follows: TGCGCCAGCAGCTTACAGGGGGACCAAGAGACCCAGTACTTC. Protein sequence: CASSLQGDQETQYF.